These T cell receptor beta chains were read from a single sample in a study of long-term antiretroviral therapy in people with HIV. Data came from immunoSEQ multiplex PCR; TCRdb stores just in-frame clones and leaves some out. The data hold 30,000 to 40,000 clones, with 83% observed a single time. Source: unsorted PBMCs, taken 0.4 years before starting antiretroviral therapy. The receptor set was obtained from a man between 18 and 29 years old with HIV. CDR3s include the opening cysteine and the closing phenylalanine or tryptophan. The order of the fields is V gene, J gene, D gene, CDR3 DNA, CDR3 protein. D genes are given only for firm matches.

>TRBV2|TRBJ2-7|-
TGTGCCAGCAGTCCCGGGACATTATACTTC
CASSPGTLYF
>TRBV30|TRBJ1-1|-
TGTGCCTGGAGTCGTGACCCGAACACTGAAGCTTTCTTT
CAWSRDPNTEAFF
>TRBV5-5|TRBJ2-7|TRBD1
TGTGCCAGCAGCCAGGACAGGTGGAACTACGAGCAGTACTTC
CASSQDRWNYEQYF
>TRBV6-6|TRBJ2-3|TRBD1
TGTGCCAGCACCCGCCCGGGACAGGGGGCGGGTACGCAGTATTTT
CASTRPGQGAGTQYF
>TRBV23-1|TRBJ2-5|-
TGCGCCAGCATCCGGGGGCGGGGAGAGACCCAGTACTTC
CASIRGRGETQYF
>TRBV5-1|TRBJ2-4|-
TGCGCCAGCAGCTTGGGACAGTATTCAGCCAAAAACATTCAGTACTTC
CASSLGQYSAKNIQYF
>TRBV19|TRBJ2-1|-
TGTGCCAGTAGTATAGATCGGCGACATGCCAATGAGCAGTTCTTC
CASSIDRRHANEQFF
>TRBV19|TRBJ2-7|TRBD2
TGTGCCAGCATCGGACTAGGCTCCTACGAGCAGTACTTC
CASIGLGSYEQYF
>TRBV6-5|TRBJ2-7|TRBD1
TGTGCCAGCAGTTACTCGGACAGGGTAGACGAGCAGTACTTC
CASSYSDRVDEQYF
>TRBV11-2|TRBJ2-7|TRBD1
TGTGCCAGCAGCGCGCGACAGGGTCCCTACGAGCAGTACTTC
CASSARQGPYEQYF
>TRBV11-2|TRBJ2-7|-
TGTGCCAGCAGCTGGGGGGGACATTCCTACGAGCAGTACTTC
CASSWGGHSYEQYF
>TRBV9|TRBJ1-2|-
TGTGCCAGCAGCCCGGGGGGAGGGGATGGCTACACCTTC
CASSPGGGDGYTF